This TCR beta chain comes out of a study of cytomegalovirus exposure and HLA in healthy donors. Overall study: Earlier work reported 100 million to 130 million unique TCR beta sequences from about 180 million T cells. Of some 400 genotyped donors, roughly 80% grouped in the Caucasian-associated ancestry cluster. Study results and caveats: HLA restriction was apparent for most CMV-associated TCR beta chains in a later analysis. Analysis performed later showed TCR beta chains linked to HLA being more clonally expanded than equally common others.

60 Vbeta and 13 Jbeta primers were used in PCR. Measured with immunoSEQ multiplex PCR; TCRdb has only the in-frame clones, and not every one. The data hold fewer than 200,000 clones, with around 80% observed a single time. Regarding this clone: Its antigen is not known. One end of the junction is discordant with germline, which a read error may explain.

From germline, CDR1 is MDHEN and CDR2 SYDVKM. There are 14 residues in the CDR3. This rearrangement joins TRBV28 to TRBJ1-5; D unresolved. The sequence came from a woman in her twenties or thirties in good health and CMV-seronegative. The sequencing sample was made of PBMCs. CDR3 sequence (DNA): TGTGCCAGCAGTTCCCCGTGGAGCAATCGGCCCCAGCATTTT. Its translation is CASSSPWSNRPQHF. The full variable domain, its missing parts supplied by reference TRBV28 and TRBJ1-5, is DVKVTQSSRYLVKRTGEKVFLECVQDMDHENMFWYRQDPGLGLRLIYFSYDVKMKEKGDIPEGYSVSREKKERFSLILESASTNQTSMYLCASSSPWSNRPQHFGDGTRLSIL.